Presented here are 25 T cell receptor beta chains from one specimen sequenced in a study of identical twins listed by TCRdb under 2016. Library construction relied on 5' RACE. The reads were generated on an Illumina HiSeq 2000. TCRdb reanalyzed the raw reads on its own, using fastp at Q25 for trimming and MiXCR for clone calling, and kept in-frame beta chains. A single entry per CDR3 protein holds the most common genes and DNA from its merged rows. This sample is represented by hundreds of thousands of distinct CDR3 sequences; 6% to 6.5% of them were singletons. Clones ranked in the top ten supply roughly 1.6% of the sample. The sample taken for sequencing was naive T cells sorted from blood. The cell subset or site label, read with the paper, signifies: cells isolated with a human naive T-cell isolation kit. These receptors were taken from a man in his late teens or twenties in good health.

This clonotype was observed many times. V usage is TRBV10-3 and J usage is TRBJ2-1; 12 bases align to TRBD2. The V gene end was trimmed by 3 bases and the J gene end by 10 bases; junction bases not matched to a gene: 10. Germline-derived CDR1 and CDR2 are ENHRY and SYGVKD. This CDR3 is built from 16 residues. The CDR3 DNA reads as TGTGCCATCAGTGACCCGCCGGGACTAGCGGGCGCAGAGCAGTTCTTC. Residues: CAISDPPGLAGAEQFF.

This sequence joins TRBV5-5 and TRBJ2-7; the D gene could be TRBD1 or TRBD2 (5 bases each). CDR1 is SGHKS, CDR2 YYEKEE, per germline (reference sequence). CDR3 length: 14 amino acids. V was pared by 2 bases and J by 3 bases, with 12 bases between. The CDR3 sequence is CASSFWDGDYEQYF. The CDR3 bases are TGTGCCAGCAGCTTCTGGGACGGAGACTACGAGCAGTACTTC.

This clonotype was detected a few times. The rearrangement joins TRBV12-3 or TRBV12-4 to TRBJ2-6; D not certain. This CDR3 comprises 17 residues. V was shortened by 4 bases and J by 0 bases, with 13 bases between the two germline ends. The CDR3 spells CASSYGRLDSGANVLTF. CDR3 bases: TGTGCCAGCAGTTACGGACGGCTAGACTCTGGGGCCAACGTCCTGACTTTC.

There are a few counts of this clonotype. The chain joins TRBV7-9 to TRBJ2-1; 10 bases line up with TRBD1. The V and J ends lost 1 base and 4 bases, in that order; junction bases with no gene match: 4. This CDR3 comprises 16 residues. The germline CDR1 and CDR2 sequences are SEHNR and FQNEAQ (reference sequence). CDR3 sequence: CASSLGDRGGYNEQFF. DNA for the CDR3: TGTGCCAGCAGCTTAGGGGACAGGGGTGGATACAATGAGCAGTTCTTC.

This clonotype was counted at least ten times. The chain couples TRBV29-1 to TRBJ2-5; weak D call: TRBD2 (5 bases). The CDR3 totals 11 residues. V gave up 7 bases and J gave up 5 bases, with 11 bases separating them. Germline V gene sequence: CDR1 SQVTM, CDR2 ANQGSEA. The CDR3 nucleotides read TGCAGCGCCCAAGGACTGGAGACCCAGTACTTC. It yields the protein CSAQGLETQYF.

This clonotype showed up just a few times. The chain recombines TRBV12-3 or TRBV12-4 with TRBJ2-1; TRBD2 matches at 12 bases. This CDR3 has 18 residues. The junction had 16 bases not matched to a gene; V was cut back by 7 bases and J by 6 bases. CDR3 sequence (DNA): TGTGCCAGCAAAGGGGCTAGCGGGAGGGCTACAAATTCCAATGAGCAGTTCTTC. Its translation: CASKGASGRATNSNEQFF.

In its sample, this clonotype was seen many times. V and J are TRBV20-1 and TRBJ2-1; 9 nucleotides line up with TRBD1. Germline V gives CDR1 DFQATT, CDR2 SNEGSKA (reference sequence). With V trimmed by 5 bases and J by 0 bases, 8 bases remained unmatched. The CDR3 contains 16 residues. Here the CDR3 reads CSALDRGRSSYNEQFF. As DNA, the CDR3 is TGCAGTGCTTTGGACAGGGGAAGGAGCTCCTACAATGAGCAGTTCTTC.

The rearrangement links TRBV11-2 to TRBJ2-1; 12 positions agree with TRBD2. V lost 2 bases to trimming and J lost 8 bases; unmatched junction nucleotides: 10. The germline gives CDR1 SGHAT, CDR2 FQNNGV. This CDR3 has 17 amino acids. CDR3 in DNA: TGTGCCAGCAGCTTAACCCCGACTAGCGGGAGTATCTATGAGCAGTTCTTC. Its protein is CASSLTPTSGSIYEQFF.

This clonotype was detected a few times. This chain connects TRBV29-1 to TRBJ2-1; 8 bases agree with TRBD1. This CDR3 is built from 13 residues. CDR1 and CDR2 (germline): SQVTM, ANQGSEA. With 6 bases clipped from V and 7 bases from J, the junction kept 8 bases outside the gene matches. In DNA form, the CDR3 reads TGCAGCGTCGGGACAGGAAGACTGAATGAGCAGTTCTTC. Protein sequence: CSVGTGRLNEQFF.

This clonotype was observed at least ten times. The rearrangement joins TRBV5-1 to TRBJ2-5; 10 nucleotides line up with TRBD1. This CDR3 is 15 amino acids long. Germline V CDR1 and CDR2: SGHRS, YFSETQ. Trimming took 0 bases from V and 5 from J; bases not matched to a gene: 4. DNA of the CDR3: TGCGCCAGCAGCTTGGATGGGACAGGGGACGAGACCCAGTACTTC. Translating it yields CASSLDGTGDETQYF.

The sample holds many counts of this clonotype. The chain joins TRBV11-2 to TRBJ1-1; possibly TRBD1 for D (5 bases). In germline, CDR1 is SGHAT, CDR2 FQNNGV. Between the trimmed V and J ends, which lost 1 base and 1 base, there was a span of 7 bases. This CDR3 has 14 amino acids. CDR3 nucleotides: TGTGCCAGCAGCTTAGCACAGGCGAACACTGAAGCTTTCTTT. Translation gives CASSLAQANTEAFF.

This clonotype was found many times. The chain is built from TRBV10-2 and TRBJ1-2; D gene ambiguous. The germline CDR1 and CDR2 sequences are WSHSY and SAAADI. V was cut by 4 bases and J by 4 bases, with 4 bases left in between. This CDR3 has 11 amino acids. The CDR3 reads CASSGPYGYTF. CDR3 sequence (DNA): TGCGCCAGCAGTGGCCCCTATGGCTACACCTTC.

This clonotype was found many times. The DNA of the CDR3 is TGCAGTGCTAGGTCGACGGGCGGGGAGCTGTTTTTT. It encodes CSARSTGGELFF. V and J are TRBV20-1 and TRBJ2-2, with unresolved D. Germline CDR1 and CDR2: DFQATT and SNEGSKA (reference sequence). With 3 bases removed from V and 7 bases from J, the gap between germline ends came to 9 bases. The length of the CDR3 is 12 residues.

The chain is built from TRBV27 and TRBJ2-3; tentative D call: TRBD2 (5 bases). V was clipped by 2 bases and J by 5 bases, with 11 bases between them. This CDR3 region has 14 residues. Germline V gene lookup returns CDR1 MNHEY and CDR2 SMNVEV (reference sequence). CDR3 residues: CASSLPGVKDTQYF. In DNA form, the CDR3 reads TGTGCCAGCAGTTTACCCGGGGTTAAAGATACGCAGTATTTT.

This clonotype was seen many times. The J gene is TRBJ1-2, the V gene TRBV4-1; 8 bases line up with TRBD1. The CDR3 totals 16 residues. J lost 3 bases, V lost 1 base, and 7 bases had no gene match. Germline lookup yields CDR1 MGHRA and CDR2 YSYEKL. The CDR3 spells CASSQAGVTGDYGYTF. CDR3 nucleotide sequence: TGCGCCAGCAGCCAAGCAGGCGTGACAGGGGACTATGGCTACACCTTC.

In this sample, this clonotype turned up many times. The genes are TRBV6-1 and TRBJ2-2, with TRBD1 matching over 8 bases. Germline CDR1 reads MNHNS; CDR2 reads SASEGT. Germline trimming cut 7 bases from V and 5 bases from J; bases unmatched to any gene: 9. This CDR3 spans 15 amino acids. The CDR3 loop is CASKISQGVTGELFF. CDR3 nucleotides: TGTGCCAGCAAGATCTCACAGGGGGTAACCGGGGAGCTGTTTTTT.

This clonotype has only a few counts. The chain recombines TRBV6-5 with TRBJ1-5, with D possibly matching TRBD1 (5 bases). The CDR3 covers 19 residues. Trimming removed 2 bases from V and 4 bases from J, with 24 bases in between. CDR1 is MNHEY, CDR2 SVGAGI, per germline. The CDR3 DNA reads as TGTGCCAGCAGTTACCAAAGACACGCCGTGGAGGGGAAGAATCAGCCCCAGCATTTT. Its translation: CASSYQRHAVEGKNQPQHF.

This clonotype was recorded a few times. The chain recombines TRBV11-2 with TRBJ1-5; 8 positions agree with TRBD1. J gave up 2 bases and V 2 bases, and 17 bases lay outside the gene matches. Per the germline V gene, CDR1 is SGHAT and CDR2 is FQNNGV. The CDR3 runs to 20 residues. The CDR3 region is CASSLRSTQGVLGGNQPQHF. The CDR3 coding sequence is TGTGCCAGCAGCTTAAGGTCCACACAGGGGGTTCTTGGCGGCAATCAGCCCCAGCATTTT.

This clonotype was counted many times. This chain joins TRBV28 and TRBJ2-1; 7 bases match TRBD2. The germline CDR1 and CDR2 sequences are MDHEN and SYDVKM. V trimming: 5 bases; J trimming: 0 bases; junction bases outside the gene matches: 10. The CDR3 consists of 17 residues. CDR3 sequence reads: CASSLEARGSSYNEQFF. CDR3 in DNA: TGTGCCAGCAGTCTAGAGGCTCGCGGGAGCTCCTACAATGAGCAGTTCTTC.

Many counts were recorded for this clonotype. The chain employs TRBV7-9 and TRBJ1-1; a weak D match, TRBD1 (5 bases). The CDR3 loop spans 15 amino acids. Trimming shortened V by 4 bases and J by 9 bases, and 21 bases separated the two germline ends. Germline V CDR1 and CDR2: SEHNR, FQNEAQ (reference sequence). Here the CDR3 DNA reads TGTGCCAGCAGCTCCACAGTCCAGACAGTGTCACAAGCTTTCTTT. It codes for CASSSTVQTVSQAFF.

This clonotype was counted between two and nine times. J is TRBJ2-4 and V is TRBV30, with D perhaps given as TRBD1 or TRBD2 (5 bases each). V gave up 0 bases and J gave up 16 bases, with 19 bases separating them. Germline V CDR1 and CDR2: GTSNPN, SVGIG (reference sequence). This CDR3 comprises 13 residues. CDR3 coding DNA: TGTGCCTGGAGTGTCCAAGGGACCCCCGTGGGATACTTC. It codes for CAWSVQGTPVGYF. Combining the CDR3 with reference TRBV30 and TRBJ2-4 gives the whole variable domain SQTIHQWPATLVQPVGSPLSLECTVEGTSNPNLYWYRQAAGRGLQLLFYSVGIGQISSEVPQNLSASRPQDRQFILSSKKLLLSDSGFYLCAWSVQGTPVGYFGAGTRLSVL.

The chain has TRBV7-6 and TRBJ2-2, with a weak D call TRBD2 (5 bases). Germline assignment: CDR1 SGHVS and CDR2 FNYEAQ. The CDR3 is 18 residues long. Between the trimmed V and J ends, which lost 5 bases and 4 bases, there was a span of 23 bases. The CDR3 here is CASSPTVEARAGTGELFF. In nucleotides, the CDR3 is TGTGCCAGCAGCCCTACGGTTGAAGCCCGGGCGGGCACCGGGGAGCTGTTTTTT. The variable domain in full, with the rest retrieved from reference TRBV7-6 and TRBJ2-2, is GAGVSQSPRYKVTKRGQDVALRCDPISGHVSLYWYRQALGQGPEFLTYFNYEAQQDKSGLPNDRFSAERPEGSISTLTIQRTEQRDSAMYRCASSPTVEARAGTGELFFGEGSRLTVL.

The rearrangement joins TRBV12-3 or TRBV12-4 to TRBJ2-1; the D is unclear. V lost 3 bases and J lost 5, with 11 bases in between. The CDR3 sequence is 14 residues long. CDR3 amino acids: CASSFSGPNNEQFF. The CDR3 DNA sequence: TGTGCCAGCAGTTTCTCTGGACCGAACAATGAGCAGTTCTTC.

This clonotype was seen at least ten times. V is TRBV20-1 and J is TRBJ2-7; TRBD1 might be the D (6 bases). With 3 bases removed from V and 2 bases from J, the gap between germline ends came to 14 bases. The CDR3 covers 14 residues. Germline assignment: CDR1 DFQATT and CDR2 SNEGSKA (reference sequence). CDR3 bases: TGCAGTGCTAGTCCCGGACAGAGAACCTACGAGCAGTACTTC. Residues: CSASPGQRTYEQYF.

This clonotype was counted only a few times. V gene TRBV20-1 combines with J gene TRBJ2-1, with D perhaps TRBD2 (5 bases). This CDR3 has 12 amino acids. Germline V lookup: CDR1 DFQATT, CDR2 SNEGSKA (reference sequence). V was clipped by 6 bases and J by 4 bases, with 10 bases between them. The CDR3 is CSAMSGYNEQFF. The CDR3 DNA sequence: TGCAGTGCCATGAGCGGATACAATGAGCAGTTCTTC.